Listed here are 26 T cell receptor beta chains from one sample, sequenced in a study of regulatory T cells in long-lasting Graves disease. Stated time point: newly diagnosed GD, antithyroid drugs for less than 3 months. There was RNA extracted from PBMCs, and the TCR library was made from it. Sequencing libraries for TCR beta were prepared with iRepertoire HTBI primers and Arm-PCR of CDR3 regions. TCRdb redid the calling of the multiplex PCR reads with MiXCR, one entry per CDR3 protein. This sample carries roughly 500,000 distinct CDR3 sequences, around 12% of them seen once, and the ten largest clones take more than 8%. The same specimen was also included in a second study, on T cells in Graves' hyperthyroidism and ophthalmopathy.

Source: peripheral blood mononuclear cells (PBMCs), taken at new diagnosis, from a patient treated with antithyroid drugs. The receptors here all came from a woman under 40 with Graves disease.

Regarding this clonotype: One base away lies a much larger clone, so this may be a sequencing read error. This CDR3 reads CASSVGPSGPYEQFF. In DNA form, the CDR3 reads TGTGCCAGCAGCGTAGGTCCTAGCGGGCCCTACGAGCAGTTCTTC. The V gene is TRBV9, the J gene TRBJ2-7; 8 bases fit TRBD2. The DNA end lines up better with TRBJ2-1; the J call may be wrong. CDR3 size: 15 residues. CDR1 is SGDLS and CDR2 is YYNGEE in the germline V gene.

J is TRBJ2-7 and V is TRBV20-1; D remains ambiguous. This CDR3 is built from 17 residues. V shed 1 base and J shed 2 bases, with 21 bases lying between them. CDR1 DFQATT and CDR2 SNEGSKA come from the germline V gene (reference sequence). CDR3 coding DNA: TGCAGTGCTAGAGCACAAGATTGGCAGGATAACCCCTACGAGCAGTACTTC. This translates into CSARAQDWQDNPYEQYF.

This clonotype was counted only a few times. This chain uses TRBV27 with TRBJ1-2, with 7 bases aligning to TRBD1. From germline, CDR1 is MNHEY and CDR2 SMNVEV (reference sequence). The junction had 7 bases not matched to a gene; V was cut back by 3 bases and J by 3 bases. The CDR3 has 15 residues. The DNA of the CDR3 is TGTGCCAGCAGTTTTAGACAGGGTTACGACTATGGCTACACCTTC. Protein: CASSFRQGYDYGYTF.

The chain links TRBV11-3 to TRBJ2-5; perhaps D is TRBD1 or TRBD2 (6 bases each). The CDR3 totals 13 residues. The V end was cut by 0 bases, the J end by 10 bases, with 12 bases between. Germline values: CDR1 SGHNT, CDR2 YENEEA. CDR3 amino acids: CASSLDLGGGQYF. Here the CDR3 DNA reads TGTGCCAGCAGCTTAGACCTCGGAGGGGGCCAGTACTTC.

This clonotype has just a few counts. The rearrangement uses TRBV6-1 and TRBJ1-2, with D possibly being TRBD1 (5 bases). Trimming took 7 bases from V and 13 from J, leaving 16 bases between them. Germline CDR1 and CDR2: MNHNS and SASEGT. This CDR3 comprises 11 residues. CDR3 nucleotide sequence: TGTGCCAGCATTCGGGGGGGGAGAATCACCTTC. It is translated as CASIRGGRITF.

This clonotype was detected ten times or more. V usage is TRBV28 and J usage is TRBJ2-2, with 7 bases lining up with TRBD1. The CDR3 is made up of 16 amino acids. The V and J ends lost 6 bases and 0 bases, in that order; junction bases with no gene match: 7. In germline, CDR1 is MDHEN, CDR2 SYDVKM. CDR3 in DNA: TGTGCCAGCAGCTTAACAGGGGTATCGAACACCGGGGAGCTGTTTTTT. It is translated as CASSLTGVSNTGELFF.

This clonotype was counted at least ten times. The chain combines TRBV12-5 with TRBJ2-5; D perhaps matches TRBD2 (6 bases). The V end lost 6 bases, the J end lost 4 bases, and 12 bases lay between the germline ends. This CDR3 is 13 amino acids long. Germline V gives CDR1 LGHNT, CDR2 FRNRAP. The CDR3 sequence is CASGPGVGETQYF. For the CDR3, the DNA is TGTGCTAGTGGACCGGGGGTAGGAGAGACCCAGTACTTC.

CDR3 protein: CASSNRAPPAFF. Written as DNA, the CDR3 is TGTGCCAGCAGTAACCGGGCCCCCCCGGCTTTCTTT. This chain links TRBV6-2 or TRBV6-3 with TRBJ2-3; D not certain. The closer fit of TRBJ1-1 to the DNA end suggests the J call may be wrong. CDR3 length: 12 residues. Germline V gives CDR1 MNHEY, CDR2 SVGEGT.

This clonotype has a count of ten or more. The genes are TRBV28 and TRBJ1-5; 7 bases map to TRBD1. V gave up 4 bases and J gave up 4 bases; unmatched junction bases: 7. Germline V gene data show CDR1 as MDHEN and CDR2 as SYDVKM. CDR3 length: 15 residues. The CDR3 DNA reads TGTGCCAGCAGTTCCATGGGACAGAGGAATCAGCCCCAGCATTTT. Translating it yields CASSSMGQRNQPQHF.

At least ten counts were recorded for this clonotype. The V and J genes are TRBV11-2 and TRBJ2-7; D unclear. V gave up 1 base and J gave up 6 bases, with 7 bases separating them. CDR1 SGHAT and CDR2 FQNNGV come from the germline V gene. The CDR3 covers 12 residues. The CDR3 loop reads CASSLVLTEQYF. The CDR3, as DNA: TGTGCCAGCAGCTTAGTGCTTACCGAGCAGTACTTC.

This clonotype came up many times. The chain is built from TRBV10-3 and TRBJ1-1; TRBD1 matches 8 bases. Germline CDR1 and CDR2: ENHRY and SYGVKD. V lost 5 bases to trimming and J lost 2 bases; unmatched junction nucleotides: 7. The CDR3 is 15 residues long. The CDR3 spells CAISPLGTGNTEAFF. The CDR3 region has the DNA TGTGCCATCAGTCCCCTCGGGACAGGAAACACTGAAGCTTTCTTT.

The sample holds many counts of this clonotype. The chain is built from TRBV11-2 and TRBJ2-1, with TRBD2 matching over 15 bases. Germline V gene lookup returns CDR1 SGHAT and CDR2 FQNNGV. With V trimmed by 0 bases and J by 7 bases, 1 base remained unmatched. CDR3 size: 16 residues. This chain's CDR3 is CASSLEGTSGRNEQFF. The CDR3 nucleotides read TGTGCCAGCAGCTTAGAGGGGACTAGCGGGAGGAATGAGCAGTTCTTC.

This clonotype was counted many times. V usage is TRBV30 and J usage is TRBJ1-1; D not resolved. The CDR3 extends over 13 amino acids. Per the germline V gene, CDR1 is GTSNPN and CDR2 is SVGIG (reference sequence). Trimming took off 0 bases at V and 5 bases at J, with 10 bases between the two ends. CDR3 loop: CAWSVVGSTEAFF. The CDR3 DNA reads TGTGCCTGGAGTGTAGTAGGTTCAACTGAAGCTTTCTTT. The variable domain in full, completed from reference TRBV30 and TRBJ1-1, reads SQTIHQWPATLVQPVGSPLSLECTVEGTSNPNLYWYRQAAGRGLQLLFYSVGIGQISSEVPQNLSASRPQDRQFILSSKKLLLSDSGFYLCAWSVVGSTEAFFGQGTRLTVV.

Worth noting for this clonotype: A much larger clone lies one base from this, so it may be a read error. The CDR3: CASSQDWDNEQFF. CDR3 DNA: TGCGCCAGCAGCCAAGACTGGGACAATGAGCAGTTCTTC. This chain joins TRBV4-3 and TRBJ2-1, with unresolved D. CDR1 LGHNA and CDR2 YSLEER come from the germline V gene. Trimming removed 0 bases from V and 5 bases from J, with 5 bases in between. CDR3 length equals 13 residues.

This clonotype has at least ten counts. This chain joins TRBV19 and TRBJ2-1; 8 nucleotides match TRBD2. J lost 8 bases, V lost 5 bases, and 20 bases had no gene match. The length of the CDR3 is 18 residues. Germline V gives CDR1 LNHDA, CDR2 SQIVND (reference sequence). CDR3 sequence reads: CASSSRLANLRRADEQFF. As DNA, the CDR3 is TGTGCCAGTAGTTCGAGACTAGCGAATCTTAGGAGGGCGGATGAGCAGTTCTTC. The full variable domain, its missing parts supplied by reference TRBV19 and TRBJ2-1, is DGGITQSPKYLFRKEGQNVTLSCEQNLNHDAMYWYRQDPGQGLRLIYYSQIVNDFQKGDIAEGYSVSREKKESFPLTVTSAQKNPTAFYLCASSSRLANLRRADEQFFGPGTRLTVL.

The CDR3 is CATSTGTELNIQYF. CDR3 nucleotide sequence: TGTGCCACCAGCACCGGGACGGAGTTAAACATTCAGTACTTC. This chain connects TRBV15 to TRBJ2-1; D assignment may be TRBD1 or TRBD2 (5 bases each). The DNA end lines up better with TRBJ2-4; the J call may be wrong. This CDR3 has 14 residues. The germline V gene has CDR1 LNHNV and CDR2 YYDKDF (reference sequence).

The J gene is TRBJ2-3, the V gene TRBV9, with 14 bases matching TRBD2. The CDR3 sequence is 17 residues long. Germline CDR1 reads SGDLS; CDR2 reads YYNGEE. The junction had 11 bases not matched to a gene; V was cut back by 3 bases and J by 8 bases. CDR3 nucleotides: TGTGCCAGCAGCGCCACCGAAGGACTAGCGGGAGGTCGTACGCAGTATTTT. This codes for CASSATEGLAGGRTQYF.

This clonotype was observed a few times. V gene TRBV27 combines with J gene TRBJ1-3, with 10 bases fitting TRBD1. The V gene's germline CDR1 is MNHEY and CDR2 SMNVEV (reference sequence). This CDR3 has 19 residues. V lost 4 bases to trimming and J lost 3 bases; unmatched junction nucleotides: 15. The CDR3, as DNA: TGTGCCAGCAGTTCCTCGTGGGACAGGGGCTCCTACTATGGAAACACCATATATTTT. Its translation: CASSSSWDRGSYYGNTIYF.

In the case of this clonotype: One end of the junction does not line up with germline, which may come from a read error. J is TRBJ1-5 and V is TRBV20-1, with a possible D match to TRBD1 (6 bases). The CDR3 has 15 residues. In germline, CDR1 is DFQATT, CDR2 SNEGSKA (reference sequence). The CDR3 loop reads CSARKPAAGDQPQRF. CDR3 sequence (DNA): TGCAGTGCTAGGAAGCCGGCAGCAGGGGATCAGCCCCAGCGTTTT.

There are many counts of this clonotype. The V and J genes are TRBV19 and TRBJ1-5; D gene uncertain. Germline CDR1 and CDR2: LNHDA and SQIVND (reference sequence). With 6 bases removed from V and 0 bases from J, the gap between germline ends came to 12 bases. This CDR3 region has 15 residues. CDR3 protein: CASSVDSYSNQPQHF. The DNA of the CDR3 is TGTGCCAGTAGCGTTGACTCTTATAGCAATCAGCCCCAGCATTTT.

This clonotype occurred many times. The chain's CDR3 is CASKKGGSSYEQYF. CDR3 coding DNA: TGTGCCAGCAAGAAGGGCGGCAGCTCCTACGAGCAGTACTTC. The chain employs TRBV28 and TRBJ2-7; no reliable D call. V gave up 7 bases and J gave up 0 bases, with 13 bases separating them. Germline V gene data show CDR1 as MDHEN and CDR2 as SYDVKM. This CDR3 comprises 14 residues.

This clonotype was observed at least ten times. This chain links TRBV6-1 with TRBJ2-7; D is uncertain. This CDR3 is built from 13 residues. Trimming removed 7 bases from V and 4 bases from J, with 14 bases in between. CDR1 and CDR2 (germline): MNHNS, SASEGT. CDR3 bases: TGTGCCAGCAATTCGGGCCCGATTTACGAGCAGTACTTC. It yields the protein CASNSGPIYEQYF.

There are a few counts of this clonotype. The rearrangement uses TRBV6-5 and TRBJ2-5; 7 bases fit TRBD2. This CDR3 is built from 13 residues. The V and J ends lost 4 bases and 7 bases, in that order; junction bases with no gene match: 6. Germline CDR1 MNHEY, CDR2 SVGAGI. The CDR3 DNA is TGTGCCAGCAGTTTTGCGGGAGAGAGGACCCAGTACTTC. Amino acid sequence: CASSFAGERTQYF.

In regard to this clonotype: Possible read error: a much larger clone is one base away. The chain uses TRBV20-1 and TRBJ2-7, with 7 bases fitting TRBD1. CDR3 size: 13 residues. V lost 5 bases and J lost 2; bases outside the gene matches: 6. The germline V gene encodes CDR1 DFQATT and CDR2 SNEGSKA (reference sequence). The CDR3 region has the DNA TGCAGTGCTCGACAGGGTGCCACCTACGAGCAGTACTTC. It is translated as CSARQGATYEQYF.

The V call is TRBV24-1, the J call TRBJ2-7; 7 positions match TRBD2. Germline CDR1 KGHDR, CDR2 SFDVKD. The J segment lost 2 bases and the V segment lost 9 bases, leaving 12 bases of the junction unmatched. The CDR3 is made up of 15 amino acids. This chain's CDR3 is CATLKLAWPPYEQYF. CDR3 in DNA: TGTGCCACCCTGAAACTAGCGTGGCCACCCTACGAGCAGTACTTC.

The chain is built from TRBV7-3 and TRBJ1-1, with D maybe TRBD1 (5 bases). The germline gives CDR1 SGHTA, CDR2 FQGTGA. V was pared by 3 bases and J by 1 base, with 12 bases between. This CDR3 has 15 residues. The CDR3 DNA reads TGTGCCAGCAGCTTGTCATCGGGACCGAACACTGAAGCTTTCTTT. Its protein is CASSLSSGPNTEAFF.